This T cell receptor beta chain stems from a study of T cells after yellow fever vaccination. TCRdb analysed the 5' RACE reads with MiXCR anew, one entry per CDR3 protein. The sample holds some 68,000 distinct CDR3 sequences, over 6% seen once. The V gene's germline CDR1 is SGHVS and CDR2 FQNEAQ. V gave up 5 bases and J gave up 5 bases; unmatched junction bases: 6. This CDR3 region has 15 residues. The chain recombines TRBV7-8 with TRBJ2-5; TRBD1 agrees at 12 bases. The sequence came from a man aged 18 to 29 who received the YFV17D yellow fever vaccine. Source: CD8+ T cells sorted from PBMCs, taken approximately 40 days after the first yellow fever vaccination. In nucleotides, the CDR3 is TGTGCCAGCAGCCCCCGGGACAGGGGGCCGGAGACCCAGTACTTC. This encodes CASSPRDRGPETQYF. Together with reference TRBV7-8 and TRBJ2-5, the CDR3 gives the full variable domain: GAGVSQSPRYKVAKRGQDVALRCDPISGHVSLFWYQQALGQGPEFLTYFQNEAQLDKSGLPSDRFFAERPEGSVSTLKIQRTQQEDSAVYLCASSPRDRGPETQYFGPGTRLLVL.